This T cell receptor beta chain was obtained from a study of blood T cell repertoires in COVID-19. On the study more broadly: Donors in the United States, Italy and Spain gave samples during acute or convalescent COVID-19.

This study enrolled people aged about 18 to 100 from roughly 24 US geographic areas. Donors were grouped by their self-reported clinical history. This clone occurred a few times. TCRdb keeps only in-frame clones here, not all; method: immunoSEQ multiplex PCR. The repertoire includes more than 200,000 clones, around 86% of them detected once, and under 2% sits in the top ten. The material sequenced was PBMCs or T cells enriched from blood (not recorded which). This clonotype originated in a woman aged 45-65 years who had recovered from COVID-19.

Here the CDR3 reads CASSSRASGTYEQYF. The CDR3 region has the DNA TGTGCCAGCAGCTCCAGGGCTAGCGGGACCTACGAGCAGTACTTC. The chain joins TRBV4-2 to TRBJ2-7; TRBD2 aligns across 9 bases. V was pared by 5 bases and J by 2 bases, with 7 bases of the junction left unmatched. CDR1 is LGHNA, CDR2 YNFKEQ, per germline. The length of the CDR3 is 15 residues.